The clone carrying this T cell receptor (beta chain) was observed a handful of times. Its antigen is unknown. The data are from a study of radiotherapy plus CTLA-4 blockade in lung cancer. Study at large: Objective response rate was about 18%; disease control rate, less than 40%. Regarding the study as a whole: Tumor-derived TCR clones expanded in blood after radiotherapy plus ipilimumab. Per reports, early blood T cell clone dynamics, plus interferon-beta, forecast response most strongly.

Sequenced by immunoSEQ multiplex PCR; TCRdb stores in-frame clones only, minus some. This repertoire shows around 80,000 clones, over 65% found once; its top ten account for approximately 9.9%. Trimming pared 5 bases from V and 6 bases from J, leaving 13 bases between. Per germline, CDR1 MNHEY and CDR2 SVGAGI. The CDR3 runs 13 residues. With ipilimumab providing CTLA-4 blockade, focal radiation was administered to patients who had chemo-refractory metastatic non-small-cell lung cancer. This chain connects TRBV6-5 to TRBJ1-2; D uncertain. The source material was peripheral blood, sampled from a patient treated with radiotherapy plus ipilimumab. This clonotype was obtained from a human donor with non-small cell lung cancer whose response to radiotherapy plus ipilimumab could not be evaluated. CDR3 nucleotides: TGTGCCAGCAGTGAGAGAGGGAGTAATGGCTACACCTTC. Protein: CASSERGSNGYTF.